These 17 T cell receptor beta chains came from one sample sequenced in a study of patients and donors after allogeneic stem cell transplantation. One entry per CDR3 protein results from TCRdb running MiXCR on the RT-PCR reads. The sample consists of around 1,800 distinct CDR3 sequences, approximately 15% of them appearing once. Sequences were obtained from blood, either unsorted or a sorted T cell fraction (not recorded which). These receptor sequences come from a human donor who was either an allogeneic HSCT recipient or a stem cell or donor lymphocyte infusion donor (not recorded which). It is not recorded whose cells these are; they may come from a transplant donor.

CDR3 loop: CASSLGLGNNEQFF. The DNA for the CDR3 is TGCGCCAGCAGCCTGGGACTCGGTAACAATGAGCAGTTCTTC. The J gene is TRBJ2-1, the V gene TRBV4-3, with D tentatively TRBD2 (6 bases). The CDR3 contains 14 residues. The V and J ends lost 4 bases and 5 bases respectively, with 12 bases between them. Germline values: CDR1 LGHNA, CDR2 YSLEER.

This clonotype is labeled large (0.1 to 1%). The chain joins TRBV7-3 to TRBJ2-2; D may be TRBD2 (6 bases). CDR1 is SGHTA, CDR2 FQGTGA, per germline. The CDR3 extends over 14 amino acids. V was clipped by 2 bases and J by 4 bases, with 8 bases between them. The CDR3, as DNA: TGTGCCAGCAGCTTAGGAGGGATCACCGGGGAGCTGTTTTTT. Translating it yields CASSLGGITGELFF. The full variable domain, rest sourced from reference TRBV7-3 and TRBJ2-2, is GAGVSQTPSNKVTEKGKYVELRCDPISGHTALYWYRQSLGQGPEFLIYFQGTGAADDSGLPNDRFFAVRPEGSVSTLKIQRTERGDSAVYLCASSLGGITGELFFGEGSRLTVL.

This chain connects TRBV5-6 to TRBJ1-1; no clear D. The V and J ends lost 4 bases and 4 bases respectively, with 11 bases between them. The CDR3 contains 13 residues. Germline-derived CDR1 and CDR2 are SGHDT and YYEEEE. CDR3 in amino acids: CASSPGVSTEAFF. CDR3 sequence (DNA): TGTGCCAGCAGCCCCGGGGTGAGCACTGAAGCTTTCTTT.

This clonotype is deemed medium-sized (0.01 to 0.1%). The rearrangement uses TRBV30 and TRBJ1-1, with D hard to call. Trimming cost V 3 bases and J 3 bases, with 8 bases left between them. The CDR3 sequence is 12 residues long. Germline assignment: CDR1 GTSNPN and CDR2 SVGIG (reference sequence). The CDR3 protein is CAWRRVDTEAFF. CDR3 in DNA: TGTGCCTGGAGAAGGGTGGACACTGAAGCTTTCTTT.

This clonotype was counted between two and nine times. The J gene is TRBJ2-1, the V gene TRBV30, with D unclear. There are 11 residues in the CDR3. The germline V and J ends were trimmed by 0 bases and 10 bases, with 7 bases remaining between them. CDR1 and CDR2 from the germline V gene are GTSNPN and SVGIG (reference sequence). CDR3 in DNA: TGTGCCTGGAGTGTAATGCAGGAGCAGTTCTTC. Translating gives CAWSVMQEQFF.

The J gene is TRBJ1-2, the V gene TRBV6-5; perhaps TRBD1 as D (5 bases). Germline V CDR1 and CDR2: MNHEY, SVGAGI. The V end was cut by 0 bases, the J end by 1 base, with 15 bases between. The CDR3 runs 17 residues. The CDR3 nucleotides read TGTGCCAGCAGTTACTCGGCGACGAGGGGCTTTAACTATGGCTACACCTTC. Translation: CASSYSATRGFNYGYTF.

The table lists this clonotype with a few counts. V and J are TRBV24-1 and TRBJ1-2; 8 nucleotides line up with TRBD1. The V gene end was trimmed by 7 bases and the J gene end by 4 bases; junction bases not matched to a gene: 7. The CDR3 has 14 residues. The germline V gene has CDR1 KGHDR and CDR2 SFDVKD. The DNA for the CDR3 is TGTGCCACCAGGGACAGGACAGGGACCTATGGCTACACCTTC. It codes for CATRDRTGTYGYTF.

In its sample, this clonotype is large. The rearrangement links TRBV27 to TRBJ2-1; TRBD2 aligns across 13 bases. Trimming cost V 5 bases and J 4 bases; bases outside gene matches: 5. The CDR3 is 16 amino acids. CDR1 and CDR2 from the germline V gene are MNHEY and SMNVEV (reference sequence). This CDR3 reads CASSVTSGGPYNEQFF. The CDR3 bases are TGTGCCAGCAGTGTGACTAGCGGGGGGCCATACAATGAGCAGTTCTTC.

This clonotype was recorded a few times. This CDR3 is CASSLGQFYEQYV. In DNA, the CDR3 is TGTGCCAGCAGCTTAGGACAGTTCTACGAGCAGTACGTC. The chain joins TRBV7-9 to TRBJ2-7; tentative D call: TRBD1 (5 bases). This CDR3 comprises 13 residues. The germline gives CDR1 SEHNR, CDR2 FQNEAQ (reference sequence). The ends were cut back, 1 base at V and 3 bases at J, with 7 bases in the middle.

The V call is TRBV5-4, the J call TRBJ1-2; D perhaps matches TRBD1 (6 bases). CDR3 length equals 15 residues. Deletions cut 0 bases from V and 8 bases from J, with 17 bases between. Germline V gene data show CDR1 as SGHNT and CDR2 as YYREEE (reference sequence). The CDR3 region is CASSLAAGVNGGYTF. CDR3 sequence (DNA): TGTGCCAGCAGCTTGGCCGCAGGGGTGAATGGAGGCTACACCTTC.

This rearrangement joins TRBV28 to TRBJ2-3, with D tentatively TRBD2 (6 bases). Per germline, CDR1 MDHEN and CDR2 SYDVKM. The CDR3 spans 17 residues. V lost 5 bases and J 1 base, leaving 19 bases between the germline ends. DNA of the CDR3: TGTGCCAGCAGTCTCCCCGGGACTGCGAGGGGCACAGATACGCAGTATTTT. This translates into CASSLPGTARGTDTQYF.

The CDR3 DNA is TGTGCCATCAGTGAAGGGTTTAATGAGCAGTTCTTC. This translates into CAISEGFNEQFF. The rearrangement links TRBV10-3 to TRBJ2-1; the D is unclear. The CDR3 loop spans 12 amino acids. Germline V gene sequence: CDR1 ENHRY, CDR2 SYGVKD. V lost 3 bases and J lost 7, with 7 bases in between.

The chain links TRBV11-2 to TRBJ2-5; the D call may be TRBD1 or TRBD2 (5 bases each). Between the trimmed V and J ends, which lost 4 bases and 5 bases, there was a span of 5 bases. The length of the CDR3 is 11 residues. Germline V lookup: CDR1 SGHAT, CDR2 FQNNGV. The CDR3 reads CASSWGETQYF. In DNA form, the CDR3 reads TGTGCCAGCAGCTGGGGGGAGACCCAGTACTTC.

This clonotype occurred a few times. The V gene is TRBV4-2, the J gene TRBJ2-3, with 7 bases identical to TRBD2. The V gene's germline CDR1 is LGHNA and CDR2 YNFKEQ. The V segment lost 1 base and the J segment 2 bases; nucleotides outside the gene matches: 9. The CDR3 is made up of 17 amino acids. DNA for the CDR3: TGTGCCAGCAGCCAAGGTGCAGGCGGGGGTCCCACAGATACGCAGTATTTT. Amino acid sequence: CASSQGAGGGPTDTQYF.

The sample holds a few counts of this clonotype. This chain links TRBV5-1 with TRBJ1-1; D possibly corresponds to TRBD1 (6 bases). Germline-derived CDR1 and CDR2 are SGHRS and YFSETQ. V was shortened by 3 bases and J by 3 bases, with 12 bases between the two germline ends. The CDR3 runs to 14 residues. CDR3: CASSSEEGDTEAFF. As DNA, the CDR3 is TGCGCCAGCAGCTCCGAAGAGGGGGACACTGAAGCTTTCTTT.

The table lists this clonotype with a few counts. V and J are TRBV11-2 and TRBJ1-2, with D possibly matching TRBD1 (6 bases). Looked up from germline, CDR1 is SGHAT and CDR2 is FQNNGV. The CDR3 loop spans 15 amino acids. V was trimmed by 0 bases and J by 2 bases, leaving 10 bases between them. CDR3 protein: CASSLDPGQNYGYTF. The CDR3 DNA reads as TGTGCCAGCAGCTTAGACCCCGGACAGAACTATGGCTACACCTTC.

This clonotype has more than one count but fewer than ten. The chain links TRBV7-2 to TRBJ2-1; a weak D match, TRBD2 (6 bases). Trimming left V 5 bases short and J 4 bases short, with 21 bases between. There are 17 residues in the CDR3. CDR1 is SGHTA, CDR2 FQGNSA, per germline. CDR3 coding DNA: TGTGCCAGCAGCACCGACCTTCGGGGCGGGGAATACAATGAGCAGTTCTTC. Its translation: CASSTDLRGGEYNEQFF.